A single sample gave rise to the 18 T cell receptor beta chains below, sequenced in a study of blood T cells in healthy people across ages. Sample-barcoded 5' priming and a J-beta primer mix drove a second PCR of about 7 to 12 cycles. TCRdb used MiXCR to reprocess the 5' RACE reads, holding one entry per CDR3 protein. The table includes roughly 2 million distinct CDR3 sequences, roughly 52% detected once. Sample: blood. Receptors originate from a woman aged 40 to 50 in good health.

The CDR3 here is CASTPGTGGTDTQYF. The DNA for the CDR3 is TGTGCCAGCACACCCGGGACAGGGGGCACAGATACGCAGTATTTT. The chain carries TRBV6-5 and TRBJ2-3; 10 nucleotides line up with TRBD1. The trim removed 7 bases at V and 1 base at J, leaving 5 bases unmatched. CDR3 size: 15 residues. In germline, CDR1 is MNHEY, CDR2 SVGAGI.

The chain recombines TRBV20-1 with TRBJ2-3; unclear D gene. The CDR3 totals 13 residues. Germline V gene sequence: CDR1 DFQATT, CDR2 SNEGSKA (reference sequence). The germline V and J ends were trimmed by 1 base and 5 bases, with 10 bases remaining between them. The CDR3 bases are TGCAGTGCTAGAGTAGGAATCAGAGATACGCAGTATTTT. Translating it yields CSARVGIRDTQYF.

This clonotype occurred a few times. The gene calls are TRBV20-1 and TRBJ1-2; no clear D gene. CDR3 size: 14 residues. Germline CDR1 DFQATT, CDR2 SNEGSKA (reference sequence). V gave up 1 base and J gave up 6 bases, with 15 bases separating them. The CDR3 sequence: CSARAVGLTHGYTF. CDR3 sequence (DNA): TGCAGTGCTAGAGCGGTCGGGCTTACCCATGGCTACACCTTC.

This chain uses TRBV25-1 with TRBJ2-6; D gene unclear. CDR1 MGHDK and CDR2 SYGVNS come from the germline V gene. The CDR3 length is 15 residues. Trimming pared 8 bases from V and 0 bases from J, leaving 11 bases between. This CDR3 reads CASSSRLSGANVLTF. CDR3 bases: TGTGCCAGCTCCTCCAGACTCTCTGGGGCCAACGTCCTGACTTTC.

The rearrangement links TRBV12-3 or TRBV12-4 to TRBJ2-5; TRBD2 aligns across 7 bases. V trimming: 8 bases; J trimming: 3 bases; junction bases outside the gene matches: 12. This CDR3 has 15 residues. In DNA form, the CDR3 reads TGTGCCAGCGGTACTAAACTAGCGAGAGAAGAGACCCAGTACTTC. Translating it yields CASGTKLAREETQYF.

The table lists this clonotype with a count of one. This chain links TRBV7-6 with TRBJ2-3, with TRBD2 identical over 9 bases. The CDR3 contains 16 residues. Germline CDR1 is SGHVS and CDR2 is FNYEAQ. J was trimmed by 0 bases and V by 5 bases; bases with no gene match: 6. The CDR3 DNA is TGTGCCAGCAGCCCTTCTAGCGGGACTAGCACAGATACGCAGTATTTT. Protein product: CASSPSSGTSTDTQYF.

This clonotype was seen more than once but under ten times. The chain joins TRBV4-3 to TRBJ2-1; 8 bases are a match to TRBD1. CDR3 length: 15 amino acids. Trimming took 0 bases from V and 11 from J; bases not matched to a gene: 9. The germline gives CDR1 LGHNA, CDR2 YSLEER. In DNA form, the CDR3 reads TGCGCCAGCAGCCAAGACCTCGGCAGGGGGCTTAAGCAGTTCTTC. Translation: CASSQDLGRGLKQFF.

The chain carries TRBV6-5 and TRBJ2-4; perhaps TRBD2 as D (5 bases). Germline CDR1 and CDR2: MNHEY and SVGAGI. The CDR3 loop spans 16 amino acids. V was cut by 2 bases and J by 4 bases, with 15 bases left in between. The CDR3 is CASSYLMDWAKNIQYF. In DNA, the CDR3 is TGTGCCAGCAGTTACCTCATGGACTGGGCTAAAAACATTCAGTACTTC.

This chain links TRBV7-2 with TRBJ2-3; TRBD2 matches at 10 bases. V gave up 5 bases and J gave up 2 bases; unmatched junction bases: 7. Germline V CDR1 and CDR2: SGHTA, FQGNSA. This CDR3 is 16 amino acids long. CDR3 sequence (DNA): TGTGCCAGCAGCCCAATAAGCGGGGGGGTCACAGATACGCAGTATTTT. Translation: CASSPISGGVTDTQYF.

V and J are TRBV10-2 and TRBJ2-7; D uncertain. V lost 2 bases and J 2 bases, leaving 7 bases between the germline ends. The germline gives CDR1 WSHSY, CDR2 SAAADI. CDR3 size: 13 residues. The CDR3 loop is CASSEDQPYEQYF. The CDR3 DNA follows: TGCGCCAGCAGTGAGGACCAGCCCTACGAGCAGTACTTC.

This chain joins TRBV7-2 and TRBJ2-5; D gene unclear. The CDR3 is 13 residues long. CDR1 is SGHTA and CDR2 is FQGNSA in the germline V gene. V was trimmed by 1 base and J by 3 bases, leaving 6 bases between them. CDR3 DNA sequence: TGTGCCAGCAGCTTAGGTATCAAAGAGACCCAGTACTTC. Amino acid sequence: CASSLGIKETQYF.

The V gene is TRBV11-2, the J gene TRBJ2-4; 14 bases map to TRBD2. The J call may be wrong; the DNA end is better matched by TRBJ2-5. The germline gives CDR1 SGHAT, CDR2 FQNNGV. There are 17 residues in the CDR3. CDR3 sequence reads: CASSLGRLAGGRETQYF. The CDR3 region has the DNA TGTGCCAGCAGCTTAGGCAGACTAGCGGGGGGGCGAGAGACCCAGTACTTC.

A single count supports this clonotype. V and J are TRBV20-1 and TRBJ2-7; D not certain. V was cut by 6 bases and J by 2 bases, with 11 bases left in between. This CDR3 contains 12 residues. Germline loops: CDR1 DFQATT, CDR2 SNEGSKA (reference sequence). The CDR3 sequence: CSAPPGPYEQYF. The CDR3 DNA reads TGCAGTGCCCCCCCTGGGCCCTACGAGCAGTACTTC.

The chain has TRBV4-1 and TRBJ2-5; D unresolved. The CDR3 extends over 12 amino acids. Germline V gene data show CDR1 as MGHRA and CDR2 as YSYEKL. With 0 bases removed from V and 7 bases from J, the gap between germline ends came to 6 bases. The CDR3 loop is CASSQDDGTQYF. CDR3 sequence (DNA): TGCGCCAGCAGCCAAGATGATGGGACCCAGTACTTC.

There are a few counts of this clonotype. V and J are TRBV20-1 and TRBJ2-5, with no clear D. The DNA end favors TRBJ2-7, so the J call may be wrong. The CDR3 has 13 residues. Germline CDR1 DFQATT, CDR2 SNEGSKA (reference sequence). This CDR3 is CSGRTHKSYEQYF. CDR3 sequence (DNA): TGCAGTGGTAGGACCCACAAATCTTACGAGCAGTACTTC.

This clonotype was observed once. The chain is built from TRBV24-1 and TRBJ2-7; TRBD1 or TRBD2 may be the D gene (5 bases each). V was pared by 7 bases and J by 5 bases, with 14 bases between. CDR3 length: 13 amino acids. Per germline, CDR1 KGHDR and CDR2 SFDVKD. CDR3 protein: CATRGAGSHEQYF. The CDR3, as DNA: TGTGCCACCAGGGGAGCAGGGTCCCACGAGCAGTACTTC.

In regard to this clonotype: An end of the junction does not agree with germline; a read error may underlie this. J is TRBJ2-5 and V is TRBV7-7, with D tentatively TRBD1 (6 bases). Germline-derived CDR1 and CDR2 are SSHAT and FNYEAQ (reference sequence). This CDR3 has 16 residues. The CDR3 DNA reads TGTGCTAGCAGCTTAGGGGGAGTCCTGTACCAAGCGACCCAGTACTTC. Translation: CASSLGGVLYQATQYF.

The genes are TRBV2 and TRBJ2-7, with TRBD2 matching over 10 bases. The CDR3 has 17 residues. Germline trimming cut 6 bases from V and 3 bases from J; bases unmatched to any gene: 14. Germline-derived CDR1 and CDR2 are SNHLY and FYNNEI. CDR3 loop: CASSDKPTSGVFYEQYF. Here the CDR3 DNA reads TGTGCCAGCAGCGACAAACCTACTAGCGGGGTCTTCTACGAGCAGTACTTC.